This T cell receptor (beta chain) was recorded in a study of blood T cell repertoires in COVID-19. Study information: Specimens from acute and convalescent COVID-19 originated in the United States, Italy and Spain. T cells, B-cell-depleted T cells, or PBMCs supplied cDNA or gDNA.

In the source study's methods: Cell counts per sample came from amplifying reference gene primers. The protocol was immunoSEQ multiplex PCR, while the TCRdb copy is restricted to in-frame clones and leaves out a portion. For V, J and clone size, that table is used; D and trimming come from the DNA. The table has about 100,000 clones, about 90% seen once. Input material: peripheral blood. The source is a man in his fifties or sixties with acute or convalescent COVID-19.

The chain's CDR3 is CASSLGLSGANVLTF. The CDR3 bases are TGTGCCAGCAGTTTAGGGCTCTCTGGGGCCAACGTCCTGACTTTC. V is TRBV27 and J is TRBJ2-6; unclear D gene. This CDR3 contains 15 residues. The ends were cut back, 2 bases at V and 0 bases at J, with 5 bases in the middle. CDR1 is MNHEY and CDR2 is SMNVEV in the germline V gene (reference sequence).